These T cell receptor beta chains were read from a single sample in a study of regulatory T cells in long-lasting Graves disease. MiXCR, run by TCRdb on the multiplex PCR reads, gives a single entry per CDR3 protein. The sample lists roughly 300,000 distinct CDR3 sequences; around 20% were seen once. The starting material was peripheral blood mononuclear cells (PBMCs), obtained when the disease was refractory, from a patient treated with antithyroid drugs. These receptors were obtained from a female donor with Graves disease. CDR3s include the opening cysteine and the closing phenylalanine or tryptophan. A D gene is named only where the DNA matches it firmly. Where a row states a size, it is once, few, many or the class of an expanded clone; other rows omit it.

>few|TRBV7-2|.|TRBJ1-1
TGTGCCAGCAGCGCAAGACAGGCCCGCACTGAAGCTTTCTTT
CASSARQARTEAFF
>many|TRBV12-3/TRBV12-4|.|TRBJ1-4
TGTGCCAGCAGACGGACATTAAAGGGTGAAAAACTGTTTTTT
CASRRTLKGEKLFF
>many|TRBV5-1|TRBD1|TRBJ1-2
TGCGCCAGCAGCTATGGAGACAGGGCGAACTATGGCTACACCTTC
CASSYGDRANYGYTF
>many|TRBV11-2|.|TRBJ1-2
TGTGCCAGCAGCTCCCAGGGGTCAGCTGCTTACTATGGCTACACCTTC
CASSSQGSAAYYGYTF
>few|TRBV5-4|.|TRBJ1-6
TGTGCCAGCAGCGGAGGGAGCTCCTATAATTCACCCCTCCACTTT
CASSGGSSYNSPLHF
>few|TRBV6-1|.|TRBJ1-1
TGTGCCAGCAGGGTGACTGTGAACACTGAAGCTTTCTTT
CASRVTVNTEAFF
>many|TRBV28|.|TRBJ1-5
TGTGCCAGCAGTTCCTCACAGGGAGTGCAGCCCCAGCATTTT
CASSSSQGVQPQHF
>many|TRBV6-2/TRBV6-3|.|TRBJ1-1
TGTGCCAGCAGATCGTCAGTAGAAGCTTTCTTT
CASRSSVEAFF
>many|TRBV3-1|.|TRBJ2-7
TGTGCCAGCAGCCGCCGGGGGACCTACGAGCAGTACTTC
CASSRRGTYEQYF
>many|TRBV11-3|.|TRBJ1-1
TGTGCCAGCAGCTTAGATGAGAGTGAAGCTTTCTTT
CASSLDESEAFF
>few|TRBV5-1|.|TRBJ1-1
TGCGCCAGCAGCCCGGAATTTATTCAAGTGAACACTGAAGCTTTCTTT
CASSPEFIQVNTEAFF
>few|TRBV5-1|TRBD1|TRBJ1-5
TGCGCCAGCAGTCAGGGGGAGTACAATCAGCCCCAGCATTTT
CASSQGEYNQPQHF
>.|TRBV7-9|.|TRBJ1-4
TGTGCCAGCAGCTTGTCGACGGCCAAGGGAGAAAAACTGTTTTTT
CASSLSTAKGEKLFF
>many|TRBV30|.|TRBJ2-7
TGTGCCTGGAGTGTAACGTCCTACGAGCAGTACTTC
CAWSVTSYEQYF
>.|TRBV5-1|.|TRBJ2-5
TGCGCCAGCAGCTTGGGGAATACCGCTTCCCAAGAGACCCAGTACTTC
CASSLGNTASQETQYF
>.|TRBV3-1|.|TRBJ1-5
TGTGCCAGCAGCCAAGATTTCGTGCAGCCCCAGCATTTT
CASSQDFVQPQHF
>.|TRBV4-1|.|TRBJ1-3
TGCGCCAGCAACCCCGCCTCGGGGAGCTCTGGAAACACCATATATTTT
CASNPASGSSGNTIYF
>many|TRBV12-3/TRBV12-4|TRBD1|TRBJ2-7
TGTGCCAGCAGTTTAGTCGGGACAGGGGGCTACGAGCAGTACTTC
CASSLVGTGGYEQYF
>many|TRBV6-9|.|TRBJ2-4
TGTGCCAGCAGTTACGCGTCTAGGCTTCAGTACTTC
CASSYASRLQYF
>.|TRBV13|TRBD2|TRBJ2-1
TGTGCCAGCAGTTATAGTAGCGGGCAGGCCTATAATGAGCAGTTCTTC
CASSYSSGQAYNEQFF
>many|TRBV28|.|TRBJ1-2
TGTGCCAGCGGCTCCCCGCGTAGCTTTTGGGGCTACACCTTC
CASGSPRSFWGYTF
>few|TRBV30|.|TRBJ2-7
TGTGCCTGGAGCATCGGGACAACCTACGAGCAGTACTTC
CAWSIGTTYEQYF
>many|TRBV12-3/TRBV12-4|TRBD2|TRBJ2-2
TGTGCCAGCAGTCCCCCGCGCGGGGGCACCGGGGAGCTGTTTTTT
CASSPPRGGTGELFF
>.|TRBV28|.|TRBJ2-7
TGTGCCAGCAGTTTACCCCAGAGGGCCCCCTACGAGCAGTACTTC
CASSLPQRAPYEQYF